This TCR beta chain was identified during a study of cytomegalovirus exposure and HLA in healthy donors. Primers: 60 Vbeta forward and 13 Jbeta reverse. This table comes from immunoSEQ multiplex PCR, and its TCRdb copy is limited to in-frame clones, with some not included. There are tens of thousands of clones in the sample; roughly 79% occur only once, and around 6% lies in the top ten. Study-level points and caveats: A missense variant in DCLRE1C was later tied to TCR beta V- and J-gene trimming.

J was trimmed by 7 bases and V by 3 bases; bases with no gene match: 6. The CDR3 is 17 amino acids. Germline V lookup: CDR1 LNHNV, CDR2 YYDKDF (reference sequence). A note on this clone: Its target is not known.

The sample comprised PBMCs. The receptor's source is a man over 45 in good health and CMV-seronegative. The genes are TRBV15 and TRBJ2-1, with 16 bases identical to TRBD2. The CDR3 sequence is CATSRGGLAGGMNEQFF. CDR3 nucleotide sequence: TGTGCCACCAGCAGGGGGGGACTAGCGGGAGGGATGAATGAGCAGTTCTTC.